This is a list of T cell receptor beta chains from one sample in a study of cytomegalovirus exposure and HLA in healthy donors. The method was immunoSEQ multiplex PCR; TCRdb's version includes in-frame clones alone and lacks a portion of them. The data hold 200,000 to 300,000 clones, with 70% to 90% observed a single time. Material for sequencing was PBMCs. These receptor sequences come from a woman between 40 and 50 years old in good health and CMV-seropositive. The CDR3 runs from the conserved cysteine through the conserved F or W. A D gene is named only where the DNA matches it firmly. Some rows mark clone size as missing; the rest say once, few, many or name a class of expanded clone.

size: few; J: TRBJ2-7; D: -; V: TRBV7-9; DNA: TGTGCCAGCAGCCCAGCTCCGCAGGGGGGACCCTACGAGCAGTACTTC; CDR3: CASSPAPQGGPYEQYF
size: -; J: TRBJ1-4; D: -; V: TRBV25-1; DNA: TGTGCCAGCAGTGTAGTTAATGAAAAACTGTTTTTT; CDR3: CASSVVNEKLFF
size: -; J: TRBJ1-2; D: TRBD1; V: TRBV6-5; DNA: TGTGCCAGCAGTTACTCCGTGACAGGGGGCTACTATGGCTACACCTTC; CDR3: CASSYSVTGGYYGYTF
size: -; J: TRBJ1-6; D: -; V: TRBV19; DNA: TGTGCCAGTAGTATCCCCAAGGCGGGTTCACCCCTCCACTTT; CDR3: CASSIPKAGSPLHF
size: -; J: TRBJ2-2; D: -; V: TRBV29-1; DNA: TGCAGCGCTCACAAAATGACCGGGGAGCTGTTTTTT; CDR3: CSAHKMTGELFF
size: -; J: TRBJ1-3; D: -; V: TRBV6-4; DNA: TGTGCCAGCAGTGAAAGGGACTGGAGGGAAAGAGCCATATATTTT; CDR3: CASSERDWRERAIYF
size: -; J: TRBJ2-7; D: -; V: TRBV18; DNA: TGTGCCAGCTCAAACAGGAGCTCCTACGAGCAGTACTTC; CDR3: CASSNRSSYEQYF
size: few; J: TRBJ1-1; D: TRBD1; V: TRBV7-9; DNA: TGTGCCAGCAGCTCACACAGGGGGACTGAAGCTTTCTTT; CDR3: CASSSHRGTEAFF
size: -; J: TRBJ1-1; D: -; V: TRBV6-5; DNA: TGTGCCAGCAGTTACTCGGTGTCCAGGCGGAACACTGAAGCTTTCTTT; CDR3: CASSYSVSRRNTEAFF
size: -; J: TRBJ2-7; D: TRBD1; V: TRBV29-1; DNA: TGCAGCGTTGTCCGGGACAGACCCTACGAGCAGTACTTC; CDR3: CSVVRDRPYEQYF
size: -; J: TRBJ1-1; D: -; V: TRBV19; DNA: TGTGCCAGTAGTCGGTATGCTGAAGCTTTCTTT; CDR3: CASSRYAEAFF
size: -; J: TRBJ1-2; D: TRBD1; V: TRBV6-5; DNA: TGTGCCAGCAGTTACAGGGACAGTGGTGATGGCTACACCTTC; CDR3: CASSYRDSGDGYTF
size: -; J: TRBJ1-5; D: -; V: TRBV28; DNA: TGTGCCAGCAGTTTAGGGGTGCGGGGGGGGATGGCCAATCAGCCCCAGCATTTT; CDR3: CASSLGVRGGMANQPQHF
size: -; J: TRBJ2-7; D: TRBD2; V: TRBV29-1; DNA: TGCAGCGTGGAGGGACTAGCGGGAGGGCCGCCGTACTTC; CDR3: CSVEGLAGGPPYF
size: -; J: TRBJ2-7; D: TRBD1; V: TRBV28; DNA: TGTGCCAGCAGTCGGACAGGCCTAAGATCCTACGAGCAGTACTTC; CDR3: CASSRTGLRSYEQYF
size: -; J: TRBJ2-2; D: TRBD2; V: TRBV29-1; DNA: TGCAGCGTTTCCACTAGCGGGAGTGGGGCCGGGGAGCTGTTTTTT; CDR3: CSVSTSGSGAGELFF
size: -; J: TRBJ1-2; D: -; V: TRBV5-4; DNA: TGTGCCAGCAGCTTTCAGGGGTTTGGCTACACCTTC; CDR3: CASSFQGFGYTF
size: -; J: TRBJ2-7; D: -; V: TRBV6-6; DNA: TGTGCCAGCAGTTCCCCCTTAACAGGCTACGAGCAGTACTTC; CDR3: CASSSPLTGYEQYF
size: few; J: TRBJ1-2; D: -; V: TRBV28; DNA: TGTGCCAGCAGTTTATCGCCGGCGGATGGCTACACCTTC; CDR3: CASSLSPADGYTF
size: -; J: TRBJ2-1; D: TRBD1; V: TRBV5-5; DNA: TGTGCCAGCAGCCGACAGGGGGCGGCCAATGAGCAGTTCTTC; CDR3: CASSRQGAANEQFF
size: -; J: TRBJ1-6; D: -; V: TRBV27; DNA: TGTGCCAGCAGTTTGGGACACCGGTCGCCCCTCCACTTT; CDR3: CASSLGHRSPLHF
size: -; J: TRBJ1-5; D: TRBD1; V: TRBV6-6; DNA: TGTGCCAGCAGTAGGGGACAGCCTTTGCAGCCCCAGCATTTT; CDR3: CASSRGQPLQPQHF
size: -; J: TRBJ1-1; D: -; V: TRBV5-1; DNA: TGCGCCAGCAGCCCCCCGGGGAGGGCTGAAGCTTTCTTT; CDR3: CASSPPGRAEAFF
size: -; J: TRBJ2-2; D: TRBD1; V: TRBV6-5; DNA: TGTGCCAGCGCCTACACAGGGGGAACCGGGGAGCTGTTTTTT; CDR3: CASAYTGGTGELFF
size: -; J: TRBJ2-7; D: -; V: TRBV6-5; DNA: TGTGCCAGCAGTCCACTCTTCGGGGCCTACGAGCAGTACTTC; CDR3: CASSPLFGAYEQYF
size: -; J: TRBJ1-3; D: -; V: TRBV9; DNA: TGTGCCAGCAGCACCCCAGGACGGGGCTCTGGAAACACCATATATTTT; CDR3: CASSTPGRGSGNTIYF
size: -; J: TRBJ2-1; D: -; V: TRBV9; DNA: TGTGCCAGCAGCGTAGGAGGTGCGGGAACGTACAATGAGCAGTTCTTC; CDR3: CASSVGGAGTYNEQFF